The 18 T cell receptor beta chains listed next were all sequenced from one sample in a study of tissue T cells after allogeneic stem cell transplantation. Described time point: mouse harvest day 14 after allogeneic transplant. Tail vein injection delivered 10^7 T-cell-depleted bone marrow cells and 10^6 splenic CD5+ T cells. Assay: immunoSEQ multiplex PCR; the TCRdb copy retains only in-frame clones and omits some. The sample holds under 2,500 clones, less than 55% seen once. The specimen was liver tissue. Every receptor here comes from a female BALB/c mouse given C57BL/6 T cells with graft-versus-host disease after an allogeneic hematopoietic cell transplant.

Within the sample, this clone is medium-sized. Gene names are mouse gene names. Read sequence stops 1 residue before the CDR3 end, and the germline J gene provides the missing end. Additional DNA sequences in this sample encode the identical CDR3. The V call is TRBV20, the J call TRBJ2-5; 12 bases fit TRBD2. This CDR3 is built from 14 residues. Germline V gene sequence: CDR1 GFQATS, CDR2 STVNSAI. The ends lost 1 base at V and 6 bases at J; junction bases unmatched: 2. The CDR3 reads CGARGDWGADTQYF. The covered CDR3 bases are TGTGGTGCTAGGGGGGACTGGGGGGCGGACACCCAGTAC. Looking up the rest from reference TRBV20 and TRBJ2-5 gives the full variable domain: GALVYQYPRRTICKSGTSMRMECQAVGFQATSVAWYRQSPQKTFELIALSTVNSAIKYEQNFTQEKFPISHPNLSFSSMTVLNAYLEDRGLYLCGARGDWGADTQYFGPGTRLLVL.

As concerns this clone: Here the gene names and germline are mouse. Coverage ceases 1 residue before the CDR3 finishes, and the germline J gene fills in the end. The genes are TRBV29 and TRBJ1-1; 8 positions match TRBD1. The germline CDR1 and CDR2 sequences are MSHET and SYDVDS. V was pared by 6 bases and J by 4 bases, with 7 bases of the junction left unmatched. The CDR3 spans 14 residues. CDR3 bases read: TGTGCTAGCAGACCAGGGGGCGCTGGCACAGAAGTCTTC. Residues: CASRPGGAGTEVF. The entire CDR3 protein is CASRPGGAGTEVFF.

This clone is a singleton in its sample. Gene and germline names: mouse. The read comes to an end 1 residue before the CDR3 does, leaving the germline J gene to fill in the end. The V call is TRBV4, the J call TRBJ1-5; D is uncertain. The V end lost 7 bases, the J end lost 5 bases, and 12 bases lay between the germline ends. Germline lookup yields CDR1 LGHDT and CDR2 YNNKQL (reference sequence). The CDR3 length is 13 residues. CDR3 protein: CASTSTVHQAPLF. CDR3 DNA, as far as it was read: TGTGCCAGCACCTCAACAGTCCACCAGGCTCCGCTT.

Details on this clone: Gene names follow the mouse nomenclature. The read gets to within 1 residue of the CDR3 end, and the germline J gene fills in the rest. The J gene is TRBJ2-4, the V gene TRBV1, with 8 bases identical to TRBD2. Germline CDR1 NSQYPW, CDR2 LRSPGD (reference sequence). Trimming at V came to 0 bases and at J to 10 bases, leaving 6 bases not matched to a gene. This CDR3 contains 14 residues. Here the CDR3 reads CTCSADLGGRPLYF. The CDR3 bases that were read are TGCACCTGCAGTGCAGACCTGGGGGGCCGTCCCTTGTAC.

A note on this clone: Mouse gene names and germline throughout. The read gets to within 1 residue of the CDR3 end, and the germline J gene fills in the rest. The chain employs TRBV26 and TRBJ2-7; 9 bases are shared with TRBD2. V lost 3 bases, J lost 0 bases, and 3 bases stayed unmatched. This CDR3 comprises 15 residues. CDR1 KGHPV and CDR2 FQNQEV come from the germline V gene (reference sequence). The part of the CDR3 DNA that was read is TGTGCCAGCAGTCTAGACTGGGGGAACTCCTATGAACAGTAC. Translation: CASSLDWGNSYEQY. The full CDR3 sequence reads CASSLDWGNSYEQYF.

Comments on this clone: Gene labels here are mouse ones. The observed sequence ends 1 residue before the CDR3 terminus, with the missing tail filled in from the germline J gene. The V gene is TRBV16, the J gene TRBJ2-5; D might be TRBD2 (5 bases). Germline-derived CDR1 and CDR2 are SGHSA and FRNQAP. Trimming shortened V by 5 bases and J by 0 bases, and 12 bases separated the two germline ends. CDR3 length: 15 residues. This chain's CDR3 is CASSPMGFNQDTQYF. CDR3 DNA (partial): TGTGCAAGCAGCCCGATGGGGTTTAACCAAGACACCCAGTAC.

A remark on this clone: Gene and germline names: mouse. The CDR3 loop is CASSLRDQDTQYF. CDR3 bases read: TGTGCTAGCAGTTTACGGGACCAAGACACCCAGTAC. The chain uses TRBV29 and TRBJ2-5, with D hard to call. Read sequence stops 1 residue before the CDR3 end, and the germline J gene provides the missing end. The CDR3 spans 13 residues. Germline CDR1 is MSHET and CDR2 is SYDVDS. V was clipped by 2 bases and J by 1 base, with 4 bases between them.

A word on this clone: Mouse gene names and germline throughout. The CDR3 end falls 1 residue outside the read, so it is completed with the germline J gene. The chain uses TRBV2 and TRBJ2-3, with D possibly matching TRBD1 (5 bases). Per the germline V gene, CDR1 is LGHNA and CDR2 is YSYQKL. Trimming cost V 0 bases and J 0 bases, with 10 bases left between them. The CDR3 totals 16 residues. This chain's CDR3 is CASSQDKGSSAETLYF. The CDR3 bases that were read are TGTGCCAGCAGCCAAGATAAGGGGTCTAGTGCAGAAACGCTGTAT.

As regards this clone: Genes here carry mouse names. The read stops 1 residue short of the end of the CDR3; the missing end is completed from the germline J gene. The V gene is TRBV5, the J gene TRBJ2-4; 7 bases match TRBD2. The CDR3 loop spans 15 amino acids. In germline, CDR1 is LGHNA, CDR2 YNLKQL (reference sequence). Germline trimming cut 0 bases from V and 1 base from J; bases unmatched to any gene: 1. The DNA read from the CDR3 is TGTGCCAGCAGCCAAGAGGGGGGGGGTCAAAACACCTTGTAC. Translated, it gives CASSQEGGGQNTLY. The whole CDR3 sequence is CASSQEGGGQNTLYF.

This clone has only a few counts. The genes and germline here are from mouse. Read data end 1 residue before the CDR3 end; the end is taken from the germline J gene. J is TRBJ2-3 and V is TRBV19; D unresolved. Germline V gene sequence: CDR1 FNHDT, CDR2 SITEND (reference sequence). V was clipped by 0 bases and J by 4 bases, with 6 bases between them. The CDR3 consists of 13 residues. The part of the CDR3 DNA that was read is TGTGCCAGCAGTATAGGGCAGACAGAAACGCTGTAT. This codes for CASSIGQTETLY. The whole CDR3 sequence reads CASSIGQTETLYF.

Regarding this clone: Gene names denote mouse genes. The CDR3 reads CASSLERRNTLYF. CDR3 DNA (partial): TGTGCCAGCTCTCTCGAGAGGAGAAATACGCTCTAT. The V and J genes are TRBV12-1 and TRBJ1-3, with unresolved D. The read terminates 1 residue before the CDR3 end, so the remaining end is supplied by the germline J gene. This CDR3 has 13 residues. Trimming stripped 0 bases from V and 5 bases from J, with 7 bases between. The V gene's germline CDR1 is SGHSN and CDR2 HYEKVE.

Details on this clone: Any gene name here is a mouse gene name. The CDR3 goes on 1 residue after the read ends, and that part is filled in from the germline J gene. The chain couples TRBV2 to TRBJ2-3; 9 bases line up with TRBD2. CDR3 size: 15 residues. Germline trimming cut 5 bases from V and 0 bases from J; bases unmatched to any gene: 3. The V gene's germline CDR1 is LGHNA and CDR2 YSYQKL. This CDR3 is CASSWDWASAETLYF. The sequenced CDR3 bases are TGTGCCAGCAGCTGGGACTGGGCTAGTGCAGAAACGCTGTAT.

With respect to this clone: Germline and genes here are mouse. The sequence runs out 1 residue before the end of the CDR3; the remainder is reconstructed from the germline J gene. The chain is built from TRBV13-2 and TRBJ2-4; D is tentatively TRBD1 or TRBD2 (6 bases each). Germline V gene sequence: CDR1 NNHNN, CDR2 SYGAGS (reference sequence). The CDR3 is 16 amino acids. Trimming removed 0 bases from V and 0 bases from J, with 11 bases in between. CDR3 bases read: TGTGCCAGCGGTGATGCCCGGGGGCGTAGTCAAAACACCTTGTAC. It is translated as CASGDARGRSQNTLY. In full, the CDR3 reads CASGDARGRSQNTLYF.

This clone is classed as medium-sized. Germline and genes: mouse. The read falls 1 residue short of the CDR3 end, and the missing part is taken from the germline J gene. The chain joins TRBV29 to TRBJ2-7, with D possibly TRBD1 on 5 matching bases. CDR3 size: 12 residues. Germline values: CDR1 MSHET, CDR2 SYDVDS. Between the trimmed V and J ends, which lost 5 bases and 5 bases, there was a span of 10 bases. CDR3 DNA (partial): TGTGCTAGCAGTCCCCAGGGCCATGAACAGTAC. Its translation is CASSPQGHEQY. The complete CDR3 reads CASSPQGHEQYF.

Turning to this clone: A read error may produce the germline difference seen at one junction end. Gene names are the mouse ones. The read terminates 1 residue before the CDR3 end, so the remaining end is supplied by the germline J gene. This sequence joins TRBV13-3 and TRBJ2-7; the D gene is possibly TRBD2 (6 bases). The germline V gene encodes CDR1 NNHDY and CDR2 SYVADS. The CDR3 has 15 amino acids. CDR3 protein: CASGDATGLIYEQYF. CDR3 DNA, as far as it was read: TGTGCCAGCGGTGATGCAACGGGACTTATTTATGAACAGTAC.

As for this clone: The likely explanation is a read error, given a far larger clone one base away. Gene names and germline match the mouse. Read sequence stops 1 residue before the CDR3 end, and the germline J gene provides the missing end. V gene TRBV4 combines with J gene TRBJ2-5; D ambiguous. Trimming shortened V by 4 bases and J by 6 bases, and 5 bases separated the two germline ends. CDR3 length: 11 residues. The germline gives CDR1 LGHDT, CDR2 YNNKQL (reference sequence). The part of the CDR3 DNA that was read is TGTGCCAGCAGCTGGCTGGACACCCAGTAC. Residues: CASSWLDTQY. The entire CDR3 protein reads CASSWLDTQYF. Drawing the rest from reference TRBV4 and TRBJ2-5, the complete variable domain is ETAVFQTPNYHVTQVGNEVSFNCKQTLGHDTMYWYKQDSKKLLKIMFSYNNKQLIVNETVPRRFSPQSSDKAHLNLRIKSVEPEDSAVYLCASSWLDTQYFGPGTRLLVL.

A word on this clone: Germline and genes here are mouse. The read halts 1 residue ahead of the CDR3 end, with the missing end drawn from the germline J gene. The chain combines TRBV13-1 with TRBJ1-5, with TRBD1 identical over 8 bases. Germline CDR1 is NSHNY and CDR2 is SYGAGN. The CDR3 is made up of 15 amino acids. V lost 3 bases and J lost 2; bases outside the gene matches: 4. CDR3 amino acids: CASSGDRGDNQAPLF. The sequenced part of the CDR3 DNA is TGTGCCAGCAGTGGCGACAGGGGTGACAACCAGGCTCCGCTT.

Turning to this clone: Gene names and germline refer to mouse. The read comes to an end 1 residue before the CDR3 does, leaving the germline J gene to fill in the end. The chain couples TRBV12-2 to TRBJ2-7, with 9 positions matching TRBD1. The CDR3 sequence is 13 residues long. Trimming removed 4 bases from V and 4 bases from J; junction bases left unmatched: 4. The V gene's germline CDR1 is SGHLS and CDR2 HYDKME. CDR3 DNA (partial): TGTGCCAGCTCCCGGGACAGGGTGTATGAACAGTAC. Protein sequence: CASSRDRVYEQY. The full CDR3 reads CASSRDRVYEQYF.